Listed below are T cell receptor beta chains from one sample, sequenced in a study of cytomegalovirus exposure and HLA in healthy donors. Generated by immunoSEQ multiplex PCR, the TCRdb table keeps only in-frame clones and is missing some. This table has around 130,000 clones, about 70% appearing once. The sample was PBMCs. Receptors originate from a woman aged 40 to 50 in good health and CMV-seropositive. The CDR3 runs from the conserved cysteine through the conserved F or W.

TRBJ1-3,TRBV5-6,CASSPAGGHSGNTIYF
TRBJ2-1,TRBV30,CAWSPLGAWINEQFF
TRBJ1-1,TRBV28,CASSLVQRNTEAFF
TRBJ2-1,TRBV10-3,CAISEWGQNNEQFF
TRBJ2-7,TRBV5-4,CASSSMTSRYEQYF
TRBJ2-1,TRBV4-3,CASSQGGGESNEQFF
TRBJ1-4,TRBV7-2,CASSLGDRGLANEKLFF
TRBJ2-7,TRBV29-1,CSVARQLGLASSEQYF
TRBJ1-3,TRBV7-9,CASSLEGVGNTIYF
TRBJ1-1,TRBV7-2,CASSRLRDTEAFF
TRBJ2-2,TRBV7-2,CASSLGGTGGRTGELFF
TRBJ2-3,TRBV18,CASSPPQPGLAGSGDTDTQYF
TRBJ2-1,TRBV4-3,CASRSGLAVNEQFF
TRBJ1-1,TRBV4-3,CASSQARADEAFF
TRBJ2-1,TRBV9,CASSPAGTAGYNEQFF
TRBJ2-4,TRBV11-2,CASSLDSLAKNIQYF
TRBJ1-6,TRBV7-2,CASLIQGAGDNSPLHF
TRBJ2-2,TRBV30,CAWSVQGSELFF
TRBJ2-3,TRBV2,CASRDLLGTSGYTDTQYF
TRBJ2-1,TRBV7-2,CASSLSGGAYNEQFF
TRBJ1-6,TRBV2,CASPTNRDRGPNSPLHF
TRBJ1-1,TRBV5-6,CASSLGHGNTEAFF
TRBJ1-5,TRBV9,CASSVLGDGQPQHF
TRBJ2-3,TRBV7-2,CASTTERGGSTDTQYF
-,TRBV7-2,CASSLGVAGGQYEQYF
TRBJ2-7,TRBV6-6,CASRTSGASYEQYF
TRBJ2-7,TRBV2,CASSERGRPYEQYF
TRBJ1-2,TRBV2,CASKDQGFDGYTF